This T cell receptor (beta chain) was identified during a study of CD8 T cells in ankylosing spondylitis. The ends lost 8 bases at V and 3 bases at J; junction bases unmatched: 6. Germline lookup yields CDR1 MNHNS and CDR2 SASEGT. The CDR3 has 13 residues. By quantitative 5'-RACE with molecular barcodes, the TCR beta libraries were made. TCRdb ran MiXCR on the 5' RACE reads and lists one entry per CDR3 protein. The data show 250,000 to 400,000 distinct CDR3 sequences, with roughly 11% seen just once and around 10% held by the top ten. There are many counts of this clonotype. This sequence was found in a female donor with ankylosing spondylitis or in good health (not recorded which). The sequenced sample consisted of blood, either unsorted or a sorted T cell fraction (not recorded which). The chain couples TRBV6-1 to TRBJ2-7; 8 bases match TRBD1. The CDR3 coding sequence is TGTGCCAGCGTCGGGACAGGCCTCTACGAGCAGTACTTC. The encoded protein is CASVGTGLYEQYF.